This T cell receptor beta chain stems from a study of OX40 agonist ivuxolimab in advanced cancers. For the study at large: Participants, about 83% male, averaged around 60 years of age, ranging from about 23 to 80.

A remark on this clone: Its antigen is not identified.

At baseline, cycle 4 day 1, and cycle 7 day 1, blood was sampled. Trimming removed 7 bases from V and 8 bases from J, with 24 bases in between. Germline values: CDR1 MNHEY, CDR2 SMNVEV (reference sequence). The CDR3 runs to 15 residues. General observations from the study: CD4+ T cells averaged fewer expanded clones than CD8+ T cells.

The table came from immunoSEQ multiplex PCR; TCRdb's copy has only in-frame clones and leaves some out. Among 70,000 to 100,000 clones listed, just under 90% were seen once. The source of this sequence is an adult with an advanced solid tumor such as melanoma, head and neck, liver or kidney cancer. Sequences were derived from CD4+ or CD8+ T cells sorted from blood, sampled in a trial of the OX40 agonist ivuxolimab. This chain links TRBV27 with TRBJ2-7; perhaps TRBD1 as D (5 bases). The CDR3 DNA follows: TGTGCCAGCAATCTGTTTCAGGGTTTCGCAGATAAGCAGTACTTC. Its protein is CASNLFQGFADKQYF.